This is a list of T cell receptor beta chains from one sample in a study of monozygotic twins with cystic fibrosis. Clones were sequenced by immunoSEQ multiplex PCR, and TCRdb holds only the in-frame ones, with some missing. The sample records over 25,000 clones, approximately 96% being singletons. Source material: blood. The receptor source for this set is a girl aged 2-10 years with cystic fibrosis. Each CDR3 is given with its conserved first and last residue. Fields, in order: clone size, V gene, J gene, CDR3 protein. For some rows the clone size is stated as once, few or many, or as a class when expanded; others skip it.

abundance: NA
v_gene: TRBV14
j_gene: TRBJ2-7
CDR3aa: CASSHVLAAAYEQYF

abundance: NA
v_gene: TRBV5-1
j_gene: TRBJ2-1
CDR3aa: CASSFGTPNNEQFF

abundance: once
v_gene: TRBV5-4
j_gene: TRBJ2-7
CDR3aa: CASSYNYEQYF

abundance: once
v_gene: TRBV19
j_gene: TRBJ1-2
CDR3aa: CASLGGGGGHYGYTF

abundance: NA
v_gene: TRBV7-8
j_gene: TRBJ2-2
CDR3aa: CASSLAGGDTGELFF

abundance: NA
v_gene: TRBV28
j_gene: TRBJ2-3
CDR3aa: CASSLPGAEDTQYF

abundance: NA
v_gene: TRBV27
j_gene: TRBJ2-5
CDR3aa: CASREGTGGPSETQYF

abundance: once
v_gene: TRBV2
j_gene: TRBJ2-7
CDR3aa: CASILQGFEQYF

abundance: NA
v_gene: TRBV6-1
j_gene: TRBJ1-2
CDR3aa: CASSEARSDYGYTF

abundance: once
v_gene: TRBV7-3
j_gene: TRBJ1-1
CDR3aa: CASSLKVRDEAFF

abundance: NA
v_gene: TRBV11-2
j_gene: TRBJ1-1
CDR3aa: CASSLAGGGGTEAFF

abundance: NA
v_gene: TRBV7-9
j_gene: TRBJ2-4
CDR3aa: CASSLAHGGPNIQYF

abundance: NA
v_gene: TRBV9
j_gene: TRBJ2-7
CDR3aa: CASSVGSSRSYEQYF

abundance: NA
v_gene: TRBV18
j_gene: TRBJ2-3
CDR3aa: CASSIAGPSTDTQYF

abundance: NA
v_gene: TRBV7-3
j_gene: TRBJ2-1
CDR3aa: CASTLTGGAGDEQFF

abundance: NA
v_gene: TRBV4-3
j_gene: TRBJ2-3
CDR3aa: CASSQETRGWHTQYF

abundance: NA
v_gene: TRBV6-5
j_gene: TRBJ1-1
CDR3aa: CETRTGSDTEAFF

abundance: NA
v_gene: TRBV30
j_gene: TRBJ1-5
CDR3aa: CAWSVRGPQHF

abundance: NA
v_gene: TRBV19
j_gene: TRBJ2-7
CDR3aa: CASSTGWGGHEQYF

abundance: NA
v_gene: TRBV6-1
j_gene: TRBJ2-7
CDR3aa: CASSFGTYEQYF

abundance: NA
v_gene: TRBV27
j_gene: TRBJ2-1
CDR3aa: CASRDPGYNEQFF

abundance: NA
v_gene: TRBV10-2
j_gene: TRBJ2-7
CDR3aa: CASSGLAGVVYEQYF

abundance: NA
v_gene: TRBV19
j_gene: TRBJ1-5
CDR3aa: CASTIIGGQPQHF

abundance: NA
v_gene: TRBV30
j_gene: TRBJ1-2
CDR3aa: CAWSNDRGIYGYTF

abundance: NA
v_gene: TRBV19
j_gene: TRBJ2-2
CDR3aa: CASSAGTTTGELFF

abundance: NA
v_gene: TRBV29-1
j_gene: TRBJ2-7
CDR3aa: CSVVTSGGTYEQYF

abundance: NA
v_gene: TRBV9
j_gene: TRBJ1-1
CDR3aa: CASSVDRYTEAFF

abundance: NA
v_gene: TRBV10-3
j_gene: TRBJ2-5
CDR3aa: CAISGQGGVVDQETQYF

abundance: NA
v_gene: TRBV7-9
j_gene: TRBJ1-2
CDR3aa: CASSYPWGTNGDYGYTF

abundance: NA
v_gene: TRBV7-7
j_gene: TRBJ2-1
CDR3aa: CASSPLRLVVQFF

abundance: NA
v_gene: TRBV6-1
j_gene: TRBJ1-2
CDR3aa: CASPGAGGYTF

abundance: NA
v_gene: TRBV6-1
j_gene: TRBJ2-1
CDR3aa: CASSETPYSGTSNEQFF

abundance: NA
v_gene: TRBV7-2
j_gene: TRBJ2-7
CDR3aa: CASRSSGTSSYEQYF

abundance: NA
v_gene: TRBV5-1
j_gene: TRBJ1-1
CDR3aa: CASSPQGQGNTEAFF

abundance: NA
v_gene: TRBV21-1
j_gene: TRBJ2-3
CDR3aa: CASSNSPRAGDLSDTQYF

abundance: NA
v_gene: TRBV19
j_gene: TRBJ2-6
CDR3aa: CASSRGTGGATGANVLTF

abundance: NA
v_gene: TRBV25-1
j_gene: TRBJ1-1
CDR3aa: CASREGTEAFF

abundance: NA
v_gene: TRBV6-6
j_gene: TRBJ2-7
CDR3aa: CASSPPDRSYEQYF

abundance: NA
v_gene: TRBV2
j_gene: TRBJ2-4
CDR3aa: CASCPTMEGNIQYF

abundance: NA
v_gene: TRBV2
j_gene: TRBJ2-3
CDR3aa: CASRARPLGNGQYF

abundance: NA
v_gene: TRBV29-1
j_gene: TRBJ1-4
CDR3aa: CSVALGGHEKLFF

abundance: NA
v_gene: TRBV6-4
j_gene: TRBJ1-1
CDR3aa: CAVSRGGVEAFF

abundance: NA
v_gene: TRBV5-1
j_gene: TRBJ1-2
CDR3aa: CASSWDSANYGYTF

abundance: NA
v_gene: TRBV4-3
j_gene: TRBJ2-1
CDR3aa: CASSQGVGKSSYNEQFF

abundance: NA
v_gene: TRBV7-2
j_gene: TRBJ2-5
CDR3aa: CASSLMGQTLDGETQYF

abundance: NA
v_gene: TRBV19
j_gene: TRBJ2-1
CDR3aa: CASSLNFGGLASYNEQFF

abundance: NA
v_gene: TRBV21-1
j_gene: TRBJ2-7
CDR3aa: CANKDRGRRDEQYF

abundance: NA
v_gene: TRBV28
j_gene: TRBJ1-1
CDR3aa: CASSLRGGGNTEAFF

abundance: NA
v_gene: TRBV28
j_gene: TRBJ2-2
CDR3aa: CASSFSGPSGTGELFF

abundance: NA
v_gene: TRBV28
j_gene: TRBJ2-7
CDR3aa: CASGELGPNEQYF

abundance: NA
v_gene: TRBV27
j_gene: TRBJ2-2
CDR3aa: CASSSTPGLAHTGELFF

abundance: NA
v_gene: TRBV28
j_gene: TRBJ2-3
CDR3aa: CASSLGTGTQYF

abundance: once
v_gene: TRBV20-1
j_gene: TRBJ1-1
CDR3aa: CSDAPPEAFF

abundance: NA
v_gene: TRBV6-6
j_gene: TRBJ2-1
CDR3aa: CASSWKRESGREQFF

abundance: NA
v_gene: TRBV4-1
j_gene: TRBJ1-2
CDR3aa: CASSANRASYTF

abundance: NA
v_gene: TRBV30
j_gene: TRBJ2-1
CDR3aa: CAWSQGNEQFF

abundance: NA
v_gene: TRBV2
j_gene: TRBJ2-3
CDR3aa: CASRGGGITDTQYF

abundance: NA
v_gene: TRBV7-3
j_gene: TRBJ2-1
CDR3aa: CASSLTGGPNEQFF

abundance: NA
v_gene: TRBV11-3
j_gene: TRBJ1-2
CDR3aa: CASSLGFGQADGYTF